The entry below gives a single TCR beta chain sequence along with its context. Antigen unknown. This sample is part of a study of regulatory T cells in long-lasting Graves disease. Study-level points and caveats: Lower TCR diversity characterized persistent Graves' patients relative to newly diagnosed patients. Persistent disease favored TRBV28, TRBJ1-2 and TRBJ2-5.

Germline V gene sequence: CDR1 KGHDR, CDR2 SFDVKD. J lost 1 base, V lost 4 bases, and 6 bases had no gene match. The CDR3 loop spans 15 amino acids. The time point here: newly diagnosed GD, antithyroid drugs for less than 3 months. RNA isolated from PBMCs was used to make the TCR library. Assembly of TCR beta libraries relied on iRepertoire HTBI primers together with Arm-PCR of CDR3 regions. TCRdb re-analysed the multiplex PCR reads in MiXCR, keeping a single row per CDR3 protein. The repertoire holds 400,000 to 550,000 distinct CDR3 sequences, with approximately 15% as singletons. The sample was also linked to a second study, of T cells in Graves' hyperthyroidism and ophthalmopathy. As reported in that work: The primer set for the first-round RT-PCR of the TCR CDR3 was HTBI.

The chain couples TRBV24-1 to TRBJ2-7, with 7 bases lining up with TRBD2. This receptor was taken from a woman in her twenties or thirties with Graves disease. This specimen consisted of peripheral blood mononuclear cells (PBMCs), obtained at new diagnosis, from a patient treated with antithyroid drugs. CDR3 DNA sequence: TGTGCCACCAGTGACCATCGACTAGCATCCTACGAGCAGTACTTC. Protein sequence: CATSDHRLASYEQYF.